The T cell receptor (beta chain) described here comes from a study of T cell repertoires in aging, cancer and after chemotherapy. This clonotype turned up a few times. The antigen is unknown. Study-level points and caveats: Median generation probability rose over the chemotherapy interval in each cancer cohort, suggesting rebound thymic output. Compared with age-matched healthy donors, untreated hematological or solid cancer patients showed higher blood TCR clonality.

The length of the CDR3 is 13 residues. Trimming cost V 1 base and J 14 bases; bases outside gene matches: 13. Germline loops: CDR1 GTSNPN, CDR2 SVGIG (reference sequence). TRB rearrangements spanning V, D and J were amplified using mixed TRB-A/B primers. TCRdb re-derived calls from the multiplex PCR reads in MiXCR, one entry per CDR3 protein. This table has 10,000 to 12,000 distinct CDR3 sequences, about 32% appearing once. Amplification of TCR beta used genomic DNA extracted from peripheral blood. The origin of this receptor is a human donor in good health. The genes are TRBV30 and TRBJ1-2; 7 positions match TRBD1. The sequenced sample consisted of blood. The CDR3 sequence is CAWSEGADRLKTF. The CDR3 DNA is TGTGCCTGGAGTGAAGGGGCGGACAGGTTAAAGACCTTC.